This note documents a single TCR beta chain sequence. Primers included in the PCR were 60 Vbeta and 13 Jbeta primers. Some clones are missing from TCRdb's copy, which holds only in-frame ones; the method was immunoSEQ multiplex PCR. The repertoire includes more than 150,000 clones, 75% to 90% of them detected once, and 1.3% to 1.5% sits in the top ten. This entry is derived from a study of cytomegalovirus exposure and HLA in healthy donors. Sequenced material: PBMCs. The clonotype originates from a girl aged 10 to 17 in good health and CMV-seropositive.

This CDR3 is CASSRSGGNIQYF. CDR3 DNA: TGTGCCAGCAGTCGTTCAGGGGGAAACATTCAGTACTTC. This chain connects TRBV7-9 to TRBJ2-4, with 7 nucleotides matching TRBD1. CDR1 is SEHNR and CDR2 is FQNEAQ in the germline V gene (reference sequence). With V trimmed by 6 bases and J by 6 bases, 5 bases remained unmatched. The CDR3 sequence is 13 residues long.